Below, 21 T cell receptor beta chains from the same sample are listed, as sequenced in a study of Ad26.COV2.S vaccination and SARS-CoV-2 variants. Treatment given: some 19 received Ad26.COV2.S at low or high dose, single or two shots; 5 received placebo; per-sample allocation not given. Specimen acquisition occurred on day 63 following the initial vaccine or placebo injection. The assay was immunoSEQ multiplex PCR, and TCRdb's table has in-frame clones only and misses some. In the table there are some 290,000 clones, 70% to 90% of which are singletons. The sequencing here drew on peripheral blood, taken in a trial of Ad26.COV2.S vaccine versus placebo. All receptors come from a person aged 18-65 years who received the Ad26.COV2.S COVID-19 vaccine or a placebo.

The chain combines TRBV6-1 with TRBJ1-5; D gene ambiguous. Trimming cost V 3 bases and J 0 bases, with 9 bases left between them. Per the germline V gene, CDR1 is MNHNS and CDR2 is SASEGT. This CDR3 has 15 amino acids. In nucleotides, the CDR3 is TGTGCCAGCAGTGACCTCCTATATAGCAATCAGCCCCAGCATTTT. Amino acids: CASSDLLYSNQPQHF.

The chain couples TRBV30 to TRBJ1-1; D call uncertain. Deletions cut 1 base from V and 11 bases from J, with 11 bases between. The CDR3 covers 11 residues. Germline V gene data show CDR1 as GTSNPN and CDR2 as SVGIG (reference sequence). The CDR3 loop reads CAWSAWVGAFF. Here the CDR3 DNA reads TGTGCCTGGAGTGCCTGGGTCGGGGCTTTCTTT.

The chain recombines TRBV30 with TRBJ1-6; 9 nucleotides agree with TRBD1. This CDR3 has 16 residues. CDR1 and CDR2 from the germline V gene are GTSNPN and SVGIG (reference sequence). Unmatched junction bases numbered 10, after V lost 6 bases and J lost 4 bases. CDR3 sequence (DNA): TGTGCCTGCGAGACAGGGGGACGCGTGTATAATTCACCCCTCCACTTT. Amino acids: CACETGGRVYNSPLHF.

This clone was counted between two and nine times. V is TRBV9 and J is TRBJ1-4; 9 nucleotides line up with TRBD1. The CDR3 consists of 15 residues. V lost 4 bases, J lost 3 bases, and 4 bases stayed unmatched. The germline gives CDR1 SGDLS, CDR2 YYNGEE. The CDR3 here is CASSPTGGPNEKLFF. The CDR3, as DNA: TGTGCCAGCAGCCCAACAGGGGGCCCTAATGAAAAACTGTTTTTT.

This chain connects TRBV4-2 to TRBJ1-5, with TRBD1 identical over 9 bases. In germline, CDR1 is LGHNA, CDR2 YNFKEQ. This CDR3 contains 16 residues. The ends lost 1 base at V and 4 bases at J; junction bases unmatched: 5. This CDR3 reads CASSQVIGQGNQPQHF. DNA of the CDR3: TGTGCCAGCAGCCAAGTTATTGGACAGGGGAATCAGCCCCAGCATTTT.

V usage is TRBV9 and J usage is TRBJ2-7; a possible D gene is TRBD1 (5 bases). CDR1 and CDR2 (germline): SGDLS, YYNGEE. Trimming left V 4 bases short and J 5 bases short, with 13 bases between. This CDR3 spans 13 amino acids. CDR3 region: CASSRSGIHEQYF. The CDR3 DNA sequence: TGTGCCAGCAGCCGTTCAGGGATCCACGAGCAGTACTTC.

The CDR3 DNA sequence: TGTGCCAGCAGTTATGGACAGATTAATCAGCCCCAGCATTTT. Its protein is CASSYGQINQPQHF. V gene TRBV6-5 combines with J gene TRBJ1-5; possible D gene TRBD1, 6 bases. V gave up 3 bases and J gave up 4 bases, with 10 bases separating them. The CDR3 spans 14 residues. Per the germline V gene, CDR1 is MNHEY and CDR2 is SVGAGI.

Here the CDR3 reads CASSPRDRPSTDTQYF. The CDR3, as DNA: TGCGCCAGCAGCCCGAGGGACAGGCCTAGCACAGATACGCAGTATTTT. The chain has TRBV5-1 and TRBJ2-3, with TRBD1 matching 8 bases. The CDR3 has 16 residues. Germline CDR1 and CDR2: SGHRS and YFSETQ. Losses at the gene ends were 4 bases for V and 0 bases for J; bases not matched to a gene: 7. Combining the CDR3 with reference TRBV5-1 and TRBJ2-3 gives the whole variable domain KAGVTQTPRYLIKTRGQQVTLSCSPISGHRSVSWYQQTPGQGLQFLFEYFSETQRNKGNFPGRFSGRQFSNSRSEMNVSTLELGDSALYLCASSPRDRPSTDTQYFGPGTRLTVL.

The count of this clone is one. The genes are TRBV19 and TRBJ2-3; a possible D gene is TRBD2 (7 bases). V was trimmed by 5 bases and J by 5 bases, leaving 17 bases between them. Germline loops: CDR1 LNHDA, CDR2 SQIVND (reference sequence). The CDR3 spans 15 residues. CDR3 sequence (DNA): TGTGCCAGTAGTCTGCCCGGGGGGCAGGTAGATACGCAGTATTTT. It encodes CASSLPGGQVDTQYF. The variable domain in full, completed from reference TRBV19 and TRBJ2-3, reads DGGITQSPKYLFRKEGQNVTLSCEQNLNHDAMYWYRQDPGQGLRLIYYSQIVNDFQKGDIAEGYSVSREKKESFPLTVTSAQKNPTAFYLCASSLPGGQVDTQYFGPGTRLTVL.

With respect to this clone: This may stem from a read error, because a much larger clone lies one nucleotide away. This rearrangement joins TRBV2 to TRBJ1-2; D is ambiguous. CDR1 SNHLY and CDR2 FYNNEI come from the germline V gene. The ends were cut back, 6 bases at V and 2 bases at J, with 4 bases in the middle. CDR3 size: 11 residues. DNA for the CDR3: TGTGCCAGCAGGGAGAACTATGGCTACACCTTC. Encoded protein: CASRENYGYTF.

V and J are TRBV28 and TRBJ1-2; 9 bases line up with TRBD1. This CDR3 spans 14 amino acids. V shed 6 bases and J 6 bases; nucleotides not matched to a gene: 8. Per the germline V gene, CDR1 is MDHEN and CDR2 is SYDVKM. Here the CDR3 reads CASRDRGGGNGYTF. In nucleotides, the CDR3 is TGTGCCAGCAGGGACAGGGGCGGGGGGAATGGCTACACCTTC.

The CDR3 sequence is CASSPLFGGATDTQYF. CDR3 nucleotide sequence: TGTGCCAGTAGCCCCCTTTTTGGGGGGGCCACAGATACGCAGTATTTT. The rearrangement links TRBV19 to TRBJ2-3, with D possibly TRBD2 on 7 matching bases. The V end was cut by 6 bases, the J end by 2 bases, with 18 bases between. The CDR3 covers 16 residues. The germline V gene has CDR1 LNHDA and CDR2 SQIVND (reference sequence).

A remark on this clone: The same CDR3 is also encoded by other DNA sequences in this sample. The CDR3: CASRDRLNTEAFF. DNA for the CDR3: TGTGCCAGCAGGGACAGGTTGAACACTGAAGCTTTCTTT. This chain links TRBV6-5 with TRBJ1-1; 7 positions match TRBD1. V was pared by 6 bases and J by 0 bases, with 1 base of the junction left unmatched. Germline V gives CDR1 MNHEY, CDR2 SVGAGI. The length of the CDR3 is 13 residues.

This clone has a handful of counts. V gene TRBV18 combines with J gene TRBJ1-4; 11 bases match TRBD1. CDR3 length equals 15 residues. The germline V gene has CDR1 KGHSH and CDR2 LQKENI. V was clipped by 4 bases and J by 6 bases; unmatched bases: 4. CDR3 protein: CASSLPGQGDEKLFF. The CDR3 coding sequence is TGTGCCAGCTCACTCCCGGGACAGGGGGATGAAAAACTGTTTTTT.

The chain employs TRBV11-2 and TRBJ2-2, with 7 bases that match TRBD1. The CDR3 loop spans 13 amino acids. Germline V CDR1 and CDR2: SGHAT, FQNNGV. J gave up 7 bases and V 7 bases, and 6 bases lay outside the gene matches. CDR3 DNA: TGTGCCAGCATCAAAGGGGGCGGCGGGGAGCTGTTTTTT. It yields the protein CASIKGGGGELFF. Full variable domain (rest looked up from reference TRBV11-2 and TRBJ2-2): EAGVAQSPRYKIIEKRQSVAFWCNPISGHATLYWYQQILGQGPKLLIQFQNNGVVDDSQLPKDRFSAERLKGVDSTLKIQPAKLEDSAVYLCASIKGGGGELFFGEGSRLTVL.

This chain joins TRBV28 and TRBJ1-2; D is unresolved. Per germline, CDR1 MDHEN and CDR2 SYDVKM. The CDR3 is 16 residues long. V lost 3 bases, J lost 4 bases, and 18 bases lay in between. The CDR3 loop is CASSFPGSRGGYGYTF. DNA of the CDR3: TGTGCCAGCAGTTTCCCCGGGTCACGAGGAGGCTATGGCTACACCTTC.

The rearrangement uses TRBV6-5 and TRBJ2-7, with 8 bases lining up with TRBD1. This CDR3 region has 16 residues. The V gene's germline CDR1 is MNHEY and CDR2 SVGAGI. The V gene end was trimmed by 0 bases and the J gene end by 2 bases; junction bases not matched to a gene: 6. The CDR3 loop is CASSYSLGDRTYEQYF. The DNA for the CDR3 is TGTGCCAGCAGTTACTCCCTGGGGGACAGGACCTACGAGCAGTACTTC.

The chain couples TRBV3-1 (or the pseudogene TRBV3-2) to TRBJ2-4; no clear D gene. The germline V and J ends were trimmed by 3 bases and 2 bases, with 14 bases remaining between them. The CDR3 runs to 16 residues. CDR1 LGHDT and CDR2 YNNKEL come from the germline V gene (reference sequence). The CDR3 DNA reads as TGTGCCAGCAGCCAGACCCCCGGCCTTTCCAAAAACATTCAGTACTTC. It yields the protein CASSQTPGLSKNIQYF.

This chain connects TRBV7-3 to TRBJ2-3; TRBD1 might be the D (6 bases). Trimming stripped 5 bases from V and 5 bases from J, with 23 bases between. Germline values: CDR1 SGHTA, CDR2 FQGTGA. This CDR3 is built from 17 residues. The CDR3: CASSARSGADFRDTQYF. The CDR3 DNA is TGTGCCAGCAGCGCGCGATCAGGGGCTGATTTTAGAGATACGCAGTATTTT.

The chain links TRBV9 to TRBJ2-1; D ambiguous. The germline gives CDR1 SGDLS, CDR2 YYNGEE. There are 13 residues in the CDR3. The V end lost 3 bases, the J end lost 10 bases, and 14 bases lay between the germline ends. The CDR3 protein is CASSAPWGGEQFF. CDR3 coding DNA: TGTGCCAGCAGCGCTCCCTGGGGTGGGGAGCAGTTCTTC.

This sequence joins TRBV2 and TRBJ1-1; D is unclear. Germline CDR1 reads SNHLY; CDR2 reads FYNNEI. Trimming took off 5 bases at V and 7 bases at J, with 17 bases between the two ends. The CDR3 totals 14 residues. DNA of the CDR3: TGTGCCAGCAGTTCCGGTGACTGGAAAAGTGAAGCTTTCTTT. Translated: CASSSGDWKSEAFF.